These T cell receptor beta chains were read from a single sample in a study of blood T cell repertoires in COVID-19. The data were produced by immunoSEQ multiplex PCR, yet TCRdb's version contains in-frame clones alone and is incomplete. The data show roughly 100,000 clones, with approximately 85% seen just once and around 4.1% held by the top ten. Sequencing was performed on peripheral blood. Receptor source: a man aged 50 to 59 with acute or convalescent COVID-19. Each CDR3 is given with its conserved first and last residue. Each record gives: D gene, J gene, V gene, clone size, CDR3 DNA, CDR3 protein. A D gene is named only where the DNA matches it firmly. The size field is filled for only some rows; it gives once, few, many or a size class.

NA	TRBJ1-5	TRBV2	NA	TGTGCCAGCAAACAGCTACTTTATAGCAATCAGCCCCAGCATTTT	CASKQLLYSNQPQHF
NA	TRBJ1-1	TRBV30	NA	TGTGCCTGGAGTAGGGGCTTGACTGAAGCTTTCTTT	CAWSRGLTEAFF
NA	TRBJ1-6	TRBV7-2	NA	TGTGCCAGCAGCCCCCAAGGGAGGACCCTCCACTTT	CASSPQGRTLHF
TRBD2	TRBJ2-1	TRBV15	NA	TGTGCCACCAGCAGAGTGGTGCTAGCGGGGTCCAATGAGCAGTTCTTC	CATSRVVLAGSNEQFF
NA	TRBJ2-2	TRBV9	once	TGTGCCAGCAGCGCGGCAGGGGCTAACACCGGGGAGCTGTTTTTT	CASSAAGANTGELFF
TRBD1	TRBJ1-2	TRBV27	NA	TGTGCCAGCAGTTTAAGGAGAACAGGGGCGGGTGACTATGGCTACACCTTC	CASSLRRTGAGDYGYTF
NA	TRBJ1-2	TRBV28	few	TGTGCCAGCAGTTTATATGCGACAGCCTACTATGGCTACACCTTC	CASSLYATAYYGYTF
TRBD2	TRBJ2-7	TRBV14	few	TGTGCCAGCAGCCAAGAAGGGAGGGCCTCCTACGAGCAGTACTTC	CASSQEGRASYEQYF
TRBD1	TRBJ2-3	TRBV7-8	NA	TGTGCCAGCAGCTTGACAGGGGCGGCAGATACGCAGTATTTT	CASSLTGAADTQYF
TRBD1	TRBJ2-2	TRBV7-8	NA	TGTGCCAGCAGCTCCGGGACAGGGGGCTGGACCGGGGAGCTGTTTTTT	CASSSGTGGWTGELFF
TRBD1	TRBJ2-1	TRBV5-1	NA	TGCGCCAGCAGCTTAGACAGGGCCTACAATGAGCAGTTCTTC	CASSLDRAYNEQFF
TRBD2	TRBJ2-5	TRBV6-5	NA	TGTGCCAGCAGTTACTCTCCGAGCGGGGCCCAAGAGACCCAGTACTTC	CASSYSPSGAQETQYF
NA	TRBJ2-2	TRBV30	once	TGTGCCTGGAGTATGGGCAGGGAGGTCACCGGGGAGCTGTTTTTT	CAWSMGREVTGELFF
TRBD1	TRBJ1-1	TRBV6-5	NA	TGTGCCAGCAGTTACCTCCTGACAGGGCTGGTAGCTTTCTTT	CASSYLLTGLVAFF
TRBD2	TRBJ2-1	TRBV2	NA	TGTGCCAGCAGCCCCGGCCCGGGACTAGCAGGGAATGAGCAGTTCTTC	CASSPGPGLAGNEQFF
NA	TRBJ1-3	TRBV9	few	TGTGCCAGCAGTGCCAACACACCTGGAAACACCATATATTTT	CASSANTPGNTIYF
NA	TRBJ2-7	TRBV5-6	NA	TGTGCCACCTGCTTAGGGGGGGAAGAGCAGTACTTC	CATCLGGEEQYF
TRBD1	TRBJ2-1	TRBV4-1	NA	TGCGCCAGCAGCCAAGAAGGACAGGGACGGGATGAGCAGTTCTTC	CASSQEGQGRDEQFF
TRBD1	TRBJ2-2	TRBV5-1	NA	TGCGCCAGCAGTCGCCTGGGGACAGGGGTCACCGGGGAGCTGTTTTTT	CASSRLGTGVTGELFF
TRBD2	TRBJ2-1	TRBV4-1	NA	TGCGCCAGCAGCCAAGAGGGACTAGCGGGAAGTTATGAGCAGTTCTTC	CASSQEGLAGSYEQFF
NA	TRBJ2-2	TRBV3-1/TRBV3-2	few	TGTGCCAGCAGTTGGGGCGTTACCGGGGAGCTGTTTTTT	CASSWGVTGELFF
NA	TRBJ1-1	TRBV19	few	TGTGCCAGTACTCCCCCCCCGGCAGGGCTGTGGGACACTGAAGCTTTCTTT	CASTPPPAGLWDTEAFF
TRBD1	TRBJ2-7	TRBV5-1	NA	TGCGCCAGCAGCTTGGCCTTCGACAGGGTAAACGAGCAGTACTTC	CASSLAFDRVNEQYF
NA	TRBJ1-5	TRBV18	NA	TGTGCCAGCTCACCAACTGGGGGGGGCGATCAGCCCCAGCATTTT	CASSPTGGGDQPQHF
NA	TRBJ2-7	TRBV21-1	NA	TGTGCCAGCAGCGCCGGCGGGGATTCCTACGAGCAGTACTTC	CASSAGGDSYEQYF
NA	TRBJ2-1	TRBV19	NA	TGTGCCAGCGCTCGGAGGTTAGATGGTGAGCAGTTCTTC	CASARRLDGEQFF
NA	TRBJ1-2	TRBV12-3/TRBV12-4	NA	TGTGCCAGCAGTCCAGGGTTTGGCTACACCTTC	CASSPGFGYTF
NA	TRBJ2-7	TRBV6-4	NA	TGTGCCTTTGAAGGACAGTACTACGAGCAGTACTTC	CAFEGQYYEQYF
TRBD1	TRBJ2-7	TRBV27	NA	TGTGCCAGCAGTTTGTATCAGGGGGCTCACGAGCAGTACTTC	CASSLYQGAHEQYF
NA	TRBJ1-1	TRBV6-2/TRBV6-3	NA	TGTGCCAGCAGTCCCTTTACCTCTTCCAGGGATAACACTGAAGCTTTCTTT	CASSPFTSSRDNTEAFF
TRBD1	TRBJ2-7	TRBV5-1	few	TGCGCCAGCAGCTTGGGGACAGGGCCTGGCGAGCAGTACTTC	CASSLGTGPGEQYF
NA	TRBJ2-2	TRBV6-1	NA	TGTGCCACCGCCTCTACAGGGATCGGGGAGCTGTTTTTT	CATASTGIGELFF
TRBD2	TRBJ2-2	TRBV5-6	NA	TGTGCCAGCAGCCAAGGACTAGCGGTCGCGAACACCGGGGAGCTGTTTTTT	CASSQGLAVANTGELFF
NA	TRBJ1-4	TRBV11-2	NA	TGTGCCAGCAGCTTAGGCACCACATCCGCAACTAATGAAAAACTGTTTTTT	CASSLGTTSATNEKLFF
TRBD2	TRBJ2-1	TRBV5-1	NA	TGCGCCAGCAGCTGGCCCCAACTAGGGACTAAGGCACGGACATCCTACAATGAGCAGTTCTTC	CASSWPQLGTKARTSYNEQFF
TRBD1	TRBJ2-2	TRBV28	NA	TGTGCCAGCAGTCCTGGGGACAGGGTGACCGGGGAGCTGTTTTTT	CASSPGDRVTGELFF
NA	TRBJ2-7	TRBV6-5	NA	TGTGCCAGCATGCCGGGAGGGGGCGGGGAGCAGTACTTC	CASMPGGGGEQYF
TRBD1	TRBJ2-3	TRBV6-1	NA	TGTGCCAGCAGTGAAGATAGGGGGCGTATTAGGTTGAGAGATACGCAGTATTTT	CASSEDRGRIRLRDTQYF
NA	TRBJ1-2	TRBV4-2	NA	TGTGCCAGCAGCCAAGATCGACAGGCACGCTATGGCTACACCTTC	CASSQDRQARYGYTF
NA	TRBJ1-5	TRBV7-2	NA	TGTGCCAGCAGCTTTCAGAGGACTTATCAGCCCCAGCATTTT	CASSFQRTYQPQHF
TRBD1	TRBJ2-7	TRBV7-8	NA	TGTGCCAGCAGCTCACCGGGACAGACCTACGAGCAGTACTTC	CASSSPGQTYEQYF
NA	TRBJ1-1	TRBV12-5	NA	TGTGCTAGTGGCCTTACAGGGAGCACTGAAGCTTTCTTT	CASGLTGSTEAFF
TRBD2	TRBJ2-1	TRBV4-2	NA	TGTGCCAGCAGCCAAGGACCTAGCGGGGACAATGAGCAGTTCTTC	CASSQGPSGDNEQFF
TRBD2	TRBJ2-1	TRBV27	NA	TGTGCCAGCAGTCCTGACCTAGCGGATTCCTACAATGAGCAGTTCTTC	CASSPDLADSYNEQFF
NA	TRBJ1-1	TRBV3-1/TRBV3-2	few	TGTGCCAGCAGCCGACAGGACAACACTGAAGCTTTCTTT	CASSRQDNTEAFF
TRBD2	TRBJ2-1	TRBV27	once	TGTGCCAGCAGTTTACTAGCGGGAGGTTGGAATGAGCAGTTCTTC	CASSLLAGGWNEQFF
TRBD1	TRBJ1-1	TRBV18	once	TGTGCCAGCTCACCAGCCCTCGACAGGGGTTCCGGCACTGAAGCTTTCTTT	CASSPALDRGSGTEAFF
TRBD1	TRBJ1-6	TRBV27	NA	TGTGCCAGCAGTAAACGTTCGGTATCCCCGGACAGGCTTAATTCACCCCTCCACTTT	CASSKRSVSPDRLNSPLHF
NA	TRBJ1-2	TRBV11-2	NA	TGTGCCAGCAGCCACCTTGGTGTAGAAGGCTACACCTTC	CASSHLGVEGYTF
NA	TRBJ1-2	TRBV28	NA	TGTGCCTCTCAGGAGGTCTATGGCTACACCTTC	CASQEVYGYTF
NA	TRBJ1-5	TRBV12-3/TRBV12-4	once	TGTGCCAGCAGCCTCCGGGGACCCCAGCATTTT	CASSLRGPQHF
NA	TRBJ1-2	TRBV9	NA	TGTGCCAGCAGCGTTTGGGCCAACTATGGCTACACCTTC	CASSVWANYGYTF